This TCR beta chain was recorded in a study of T cells in Graves' hyperthyroidism and ophthalmopathy. General study points: Among thyroid clonotypes expanded above 0.001, most also appeared in blood.

The CDR3 extends over 15 amino acids. Looked up from germline, CDR1 is SQVTM and CDR2 is ANQGSEA. V was clipped by 4 bases and J by 1 base, with 14 bases between them. Clinical Activity Scores of at least 3, NOSPECS grades of at least 4 and durations under 3 months characterized ophthalmopathy patients. To note about this clonotype: Its antigen is unidentified.

Researchers took RNA transcripts and amplified the TCR beta CDR3 regions from them. First-round RT-PCR of the TCR CDR3 relied on the HTBI primer set. TCRdb re-called the multiplex PCR reads through MiXCR, storing one row per CDR3 protein. Seen here are approximately 490,000 distinct CDR3 sequences, roughly 22% observed once, and the top ten hold about 53%. The sequence was collected from a woman in her 70s with Graves' ophthalmopathy. The sample was blood. This chain joins TRBV29-1 and TRBJ2-1; possible D gene TRBD2, 6 bases. The CDR3 reads CSVVDYRLSYNEQFF. The CDR3 coding sequence is TGCAGCGTTGTGGACTACCGATTATCCTACAATGAGCAGTTCTTC.